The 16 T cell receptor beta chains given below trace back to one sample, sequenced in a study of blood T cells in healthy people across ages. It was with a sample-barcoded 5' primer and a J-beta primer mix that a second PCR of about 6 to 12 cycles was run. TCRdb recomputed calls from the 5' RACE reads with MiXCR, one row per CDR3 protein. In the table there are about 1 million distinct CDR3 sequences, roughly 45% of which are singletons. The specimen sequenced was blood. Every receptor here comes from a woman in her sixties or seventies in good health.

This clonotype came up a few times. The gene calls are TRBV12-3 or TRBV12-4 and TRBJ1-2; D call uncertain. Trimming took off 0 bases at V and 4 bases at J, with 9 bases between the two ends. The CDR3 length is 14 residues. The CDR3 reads CASSLAGGSYGYTF. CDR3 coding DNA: TGTGCCAGCAGTTTAGCTGGAGGGAGCTATGGCTACACCTTC.

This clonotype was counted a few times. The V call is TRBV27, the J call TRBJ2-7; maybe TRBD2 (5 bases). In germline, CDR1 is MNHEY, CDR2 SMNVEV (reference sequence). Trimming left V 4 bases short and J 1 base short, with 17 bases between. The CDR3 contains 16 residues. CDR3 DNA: TGTGCCAGCAGTTCCCCCGGAGGCGGGCAATCCTACGAGCAGTACTTC. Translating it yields CASSSPGGGQSYEQYF.

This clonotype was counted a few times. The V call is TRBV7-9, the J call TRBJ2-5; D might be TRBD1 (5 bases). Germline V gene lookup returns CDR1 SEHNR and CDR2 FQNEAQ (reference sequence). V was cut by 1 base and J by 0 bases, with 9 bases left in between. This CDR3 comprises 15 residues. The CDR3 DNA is TGTGCCAGCAGCTTAGGTGACAGACACCAAGAGACCCAGTACTTC. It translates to CASSLGDRHQETQYF.

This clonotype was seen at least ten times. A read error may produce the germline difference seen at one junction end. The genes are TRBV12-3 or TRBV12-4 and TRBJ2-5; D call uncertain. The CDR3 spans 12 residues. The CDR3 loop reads CASSLVQETQYF. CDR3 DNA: TGTGCCAGCAGCTTAGTCCAAGAGACCCAGTACTTC.

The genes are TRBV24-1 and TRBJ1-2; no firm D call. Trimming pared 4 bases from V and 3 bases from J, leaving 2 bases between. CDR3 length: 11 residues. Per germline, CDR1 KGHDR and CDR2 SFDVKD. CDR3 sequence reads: CATSDHYGYTF. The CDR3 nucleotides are TGTGCCACCAGTGACCACTATGGCTACACCTTC.

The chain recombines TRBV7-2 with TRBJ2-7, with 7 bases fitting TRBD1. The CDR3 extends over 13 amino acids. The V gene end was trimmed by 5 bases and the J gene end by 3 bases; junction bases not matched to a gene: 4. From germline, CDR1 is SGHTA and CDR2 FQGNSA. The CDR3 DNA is TGTGCCAGCAGCCCGTGGACAGGCTACGAGCAGTACTTC. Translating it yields CASSPWTGYEQYF.

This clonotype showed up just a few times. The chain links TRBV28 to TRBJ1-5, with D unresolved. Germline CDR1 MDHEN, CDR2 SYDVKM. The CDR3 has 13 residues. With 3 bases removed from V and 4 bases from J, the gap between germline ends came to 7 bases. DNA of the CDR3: TGTGCCAGCAGTTTTGGGGAAAATCAGCCCCAGCATTTT. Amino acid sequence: CASSFGENQPQHF.

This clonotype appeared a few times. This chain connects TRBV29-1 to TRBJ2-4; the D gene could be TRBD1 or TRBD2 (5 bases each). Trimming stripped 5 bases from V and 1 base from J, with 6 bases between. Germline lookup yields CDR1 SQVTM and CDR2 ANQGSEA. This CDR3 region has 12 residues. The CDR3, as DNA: TGCAGCGTTTGGGGGGCCAAAAACATTCAGTACTTC. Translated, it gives CSVWGAKNIQYF.

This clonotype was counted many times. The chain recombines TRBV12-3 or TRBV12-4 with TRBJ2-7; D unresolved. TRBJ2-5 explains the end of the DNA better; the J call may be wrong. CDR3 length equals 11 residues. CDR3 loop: CASSFQSTQYF. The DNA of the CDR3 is TGTGCCAGCAGTTTTCAGTCGACCCAGTACTTC.

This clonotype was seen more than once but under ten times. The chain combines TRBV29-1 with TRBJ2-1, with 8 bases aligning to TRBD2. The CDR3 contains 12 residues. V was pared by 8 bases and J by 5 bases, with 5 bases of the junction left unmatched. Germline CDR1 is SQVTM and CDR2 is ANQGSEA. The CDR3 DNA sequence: TGCAGCCTTCGGGAGGGGGACAATGAGCAGTTCTTC. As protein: CSLREGDNEQFF.

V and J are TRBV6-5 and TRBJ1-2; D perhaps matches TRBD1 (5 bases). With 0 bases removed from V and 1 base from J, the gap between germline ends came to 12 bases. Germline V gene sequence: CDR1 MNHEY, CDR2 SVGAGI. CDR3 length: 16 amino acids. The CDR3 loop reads CASSYSGHGGNYGYTF. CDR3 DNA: TGTGCCAGCAGTTACTCTGGGCACGGGGGTAACTATGGCTACACCTTC.

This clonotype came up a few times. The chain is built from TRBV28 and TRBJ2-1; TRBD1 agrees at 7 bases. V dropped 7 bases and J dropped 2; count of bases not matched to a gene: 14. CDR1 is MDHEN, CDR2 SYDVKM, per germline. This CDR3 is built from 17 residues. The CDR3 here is CASTRRGQLGPYNEQFF. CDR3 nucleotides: TGTGCCAGCACCCGACGGGGACAGTTAGGACCCTACAATGAGCAGTTCTTC.

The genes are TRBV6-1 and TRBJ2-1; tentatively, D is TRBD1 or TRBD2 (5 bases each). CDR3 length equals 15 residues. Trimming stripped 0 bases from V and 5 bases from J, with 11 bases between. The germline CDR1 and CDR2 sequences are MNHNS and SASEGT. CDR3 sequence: CASSEARDGDNEQFF. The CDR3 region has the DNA TGTGCCAGCAGTGAAGCCCGGGACGGAGACAATGAGCAGTTCTTC.

CDR3 DNA: TGCAGTGCCGGCGAGGGGAGCTATAGCAATCAGCCCCAGCATTTT. Translation gives CSAGEGSYSNQPQHF. V usage is TRBV20-1 and J usage is TRBJ1-5, with D maybe TRBD1 (5 bases). This CDR3 has 15 amino acids. The germline gives CDR1 DFQATT, CDR2 SNEGSKA (reference sequence). Trimming shortened V by 6 bases and J by 0 bases, and 15 bases separated the two germline ends.

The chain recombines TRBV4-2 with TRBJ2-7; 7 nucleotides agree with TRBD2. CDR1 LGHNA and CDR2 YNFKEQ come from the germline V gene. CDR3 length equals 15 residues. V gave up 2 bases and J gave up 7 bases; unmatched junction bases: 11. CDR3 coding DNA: TGTGCCAGCAGCCAAAACCCAGGGACTATAAGGGAGCAGTACTTC. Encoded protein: CASSQNPGTIREQYF.

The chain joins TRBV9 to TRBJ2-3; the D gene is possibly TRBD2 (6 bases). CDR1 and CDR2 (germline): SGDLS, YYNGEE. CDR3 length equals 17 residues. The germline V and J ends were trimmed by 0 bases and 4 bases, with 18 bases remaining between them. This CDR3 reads CASSVEGGGDLADTQYF. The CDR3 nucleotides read TGTGCCAGCAGCGTAGAGGGAGGTGGGGACCTCGCAGATACGCAGTATTTT. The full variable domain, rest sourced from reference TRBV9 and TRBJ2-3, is DSGVTQTPKHLITATGQRVTLRCSPRSGDLSVYWYQQSLDQGLQFLIQYYNGEERAKGNILERFSAQQFPDLHSELNLSSLELGDSALYFCASSVEGGGDLADTQYFGPGTRLTVL.